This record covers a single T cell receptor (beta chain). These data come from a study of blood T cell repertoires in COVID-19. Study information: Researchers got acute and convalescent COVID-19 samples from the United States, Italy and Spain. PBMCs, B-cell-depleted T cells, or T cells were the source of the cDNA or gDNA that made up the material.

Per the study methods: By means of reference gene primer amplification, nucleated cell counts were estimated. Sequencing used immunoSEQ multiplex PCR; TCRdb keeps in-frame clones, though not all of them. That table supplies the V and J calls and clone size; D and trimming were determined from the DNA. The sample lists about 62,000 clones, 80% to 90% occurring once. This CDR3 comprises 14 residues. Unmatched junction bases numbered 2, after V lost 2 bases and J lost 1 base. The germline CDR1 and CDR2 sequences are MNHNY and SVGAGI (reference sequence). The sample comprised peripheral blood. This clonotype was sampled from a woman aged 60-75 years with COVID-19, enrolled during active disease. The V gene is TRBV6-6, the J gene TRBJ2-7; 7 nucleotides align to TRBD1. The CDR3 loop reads CASSYKGQSYEQYF. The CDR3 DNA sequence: TGTGCCAGCAGTTACAAGGGACAGTCCTACGAGCAGTACTTC.